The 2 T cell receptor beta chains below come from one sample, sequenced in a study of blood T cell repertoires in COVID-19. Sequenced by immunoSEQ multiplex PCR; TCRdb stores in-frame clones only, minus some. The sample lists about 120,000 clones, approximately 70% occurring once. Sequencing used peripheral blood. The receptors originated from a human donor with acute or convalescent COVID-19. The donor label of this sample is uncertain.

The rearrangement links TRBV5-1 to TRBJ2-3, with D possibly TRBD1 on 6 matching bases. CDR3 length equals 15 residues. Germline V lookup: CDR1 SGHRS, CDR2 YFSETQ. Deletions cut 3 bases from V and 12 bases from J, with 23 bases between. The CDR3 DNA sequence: TGCGCCAGCAGCTCGCGGGCGGACAGTACGGCTCTCCAGTATTTT. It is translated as CASSSRADSTALQYF. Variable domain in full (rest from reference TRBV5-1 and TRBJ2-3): KAGVTQTPRYLIKTRGQQVTLSCSPISGHRSVSWYQQTPGQGLQFLFEYFSETQRNKGNFPGRFSGRQFSNSRSEMNVSTLELGDSALYLCASSSRADSTALQYFGPGTRLTVL.

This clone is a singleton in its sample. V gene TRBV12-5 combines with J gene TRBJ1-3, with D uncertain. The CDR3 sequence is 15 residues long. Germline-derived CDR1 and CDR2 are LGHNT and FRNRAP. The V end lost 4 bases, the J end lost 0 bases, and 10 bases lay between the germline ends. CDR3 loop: CASGSRLNSGNTIYF. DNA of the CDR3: TGTGCTAGTGGTTCCCGACTGAACTCTGGAAACACCATATATTTT.